Presented here are 32 T cell receptor beta chains from one specimen sequenced in a study of T cells after yellow fever vaccination. Using its own MiXCR run on the 5' RACE reads, TCRdb lists one record per CDR3 protein. The sample records roughly 340,000 distinct CDR3 sequences, 8.5% to 10% being singletons. The starting material was PBMCs, obtained on the day of the first yellow fever vaccination. These receptors came from a man between 18 and 35 years old who received the YFV17D yellow fever vaccine.

Comment on this clonotype: Given a much more abundant clone one base away, this may be a read error. The V call is TRBV12-3 or TRBV12-4, the J call TRBJ1-1, with D hard to call. V was clipped by 3 bases and J by 3 bases, with 8 bases between them. This CDR3 has 13 amino acids. CDR3 amino acids: CASSLMVDTEAFF. The CDR3 DNA reads as TGTGCCAGCAGTTTGATGGTGGACACTGAAGCTTTCTTT.

The chain joins TRBV9 to TRBJ2-1; 10 bases line up with TRBD1. CDR1 SGDLS and CDR2 YYNGEE come from the germline V gene. This CDR3 has 16 residues. The V segment lost 4 bases and the J segment 9 bases; nucleotides outside the gene matches: 13. The CDR3 DNA follows: TGTGCCAGCAGCTCCCCTGGGGACAGGGGTTCGGGTGAGCAGTTCTTC. It is translated as CASSSPGDRGSGEQFF.

In this sample, this clonotype turned up a few times. This sequence joins TRBV5-4 and TRBJ2-3; possibly TRBD1 or TRBD2 for D (5 bases each). Trimming took off 2 bases at V and 3 bases at J, with 13 bases between the two ends. From germline, CDR1 is SGHNT and CDR2 YYREEE (reference sequence). The CDR3 covers 15 residues. CDR3 DNA sequence: TGTGCCAGCAGCTTTGTCACTAGGGGTACAGATACGCAGTATTTT. Its translation is CASSFVTRGTDTQYF.

V usage is TRBV29-1 and J usage is TRBJ2-5; D could derive from TRBD1 or TRBD2 (6 bases each). With 5 bases removed from V and 4 bases from J, the gap between germline ends came to 23 bases. Germline V gene lookup returns CDR1 SQVTM and CDR2 ANQGSEA. The CDR3 is 16 amino acids. The CDR3 coding sequence is TGCAGCGTTCATCCCCCCGGCAGGGGAGGCGGAGAGACCCAGTACTTC. It translates to CSVHPPGRGGGETQYF.

Ten or more counts support this clonotype. In nucleotides, the CDR3 is TGCAGCGCAGAAGAGGGGAACACCGGGGAGCTGTTTTTT. Its translation: CSAEEGNTGELFF. The rearrangement uses TRBV29-1 and TRBJ2-2; perhaps TRBD2 as D (5 bases). V lost 7 bases, J lost 1 base, and 10 bases lay in between. Germline assignment: CDR1 SQVTM and CDR2 ANQGSEA. CDR3 length: 13 residues.

The chain combines TRBV3-1 with TRBJ2-1; 8 nucleotides agree with TRBD2. Trimming took 0 bases from V and 6 from J; bases not matched to a gene: 7. There are 16 residues in the CDR3. Germline V gene data show CDR1 as LGHDT and CDR2 as YNNKEL (reference sequence). CDR3 sequence (DNA): TGTGCCAGCAGCCAAGATGTGGGACTAGTTTCCAATGAGCAGTTCTTC. Protein: CASSQDVGLVSNEQFF.

The rearrangement links TRBV30 to TRBJ2-7, with a weak D call TRBD1 (6 bases). With 3 bases removed from V and 5 bases from J, the gap between germline ends came to 20 bases. The CDR3 contains 15 residues. Germline CDR1 GTSNPN, CDR2 SVGIG (reference sequence). For the CDR3, the DNA is TGTGCCTGGAGGGAAAAATGGGGGCCAGGGGACGAGCAGTACTTC. It encodes CAWREKWGPGDEQYF.

This clonotype has only a few counts. V gene TRBV2 combines with J gene TRBJ1-1, with D unclear. The CDR3 sequence is 13 residues long. The V and J ends lost 7 bases and 1 base respectively, with 10 bases between them. CDR1 is SNHLY and CDR2 is FYNNEI in the germline V gene. CDR3 nucleotides: TGTGCCAGCACTCGGCCGTCGAACACTGAAGCTTTCTTT. This translates into CASTRPSNTEAFF.

The rearrangement uses TRBV4-3 and TRBJ2-7; D tentatively reads TRBD1 or TRBD2 (6 bases each). Trimming left V 0 bases short and J 7 bases short, with 10 bases between. CDR1 LGHNA and CDR2 YSLEER come from the germline V gene. This CDR3 comprises 13 residues. This chain's CDR3 is CASSQEGGREQYF. CDR3 nucleotide sequence: TGCGCCAGCAGCCAAGAGGGGGGCCGGGAGCAGTACTTC.

This clonotype turned up a few times. The rearrangement links TRBV5-4 to TRBJ1-4; unclear D gene. The CDR3 consists of 14 residues. Germline-derived CDR1 and CDR2 are SGHNT and YYREEE (reference sequence). Trimming removed 2 bases from V and 4 bases from J, with 9 bases in between. Here the CDR3 DNA reads TGTGCCAGCAGCTTTAAACAGCTTAATGAAAAACTGTTTTTT. Its protein product is CASSFKQLNEKLFF.

There are a few counts of this clonotype. This CDR3 is CASSFLTGKQETQYF. Here the CDR3 DNA reads TGCGCCAGCAGCTTCCTGACAGGGAAACAAGAGACCCAGTACTTC. This chain joins TRBV5-1 and TRBJ2-5, with 7 bases lining up with TRBD1. Germline values: CDR1 SGHRS, CDR2 YFSETQ. The ends lost 2 bases at V and 2 bases at J; junction bases unmatched: 6. This CDR3 is built from 15 residues.

This clonotype appeared a few times. The chain carries TRBV20-1 and TRBJ2-3, with TRBD2 identical over 8 bases. J was trimmed by 2 bases and V by 1 base; bases with no gene match: 8. The CDR3 is made up of 16 amino acids. The germline CDR1 and CDR2 sequences are DFQATT and SNEGSKA (reference sequence). The CDR3 DNA reads as TGCAGTGCTAGAGTCTTGCGGGGGGTCCTCACAGATACGCAGTATTTT. Translated, it gives CSARVLRGVLTDTQYF.

This clonotype was picked up a small number of times. The rearrangement joins TRBV5-1 to TRBJ2-1, with TRBD1 as a possible D gene (6 bases). The CDR3 is made up of 15 amino acids. Germline assignment: CDR1 SGHRS and CDR2 YFSETQ. V dropped 0 bases and J dropped 5 bases, with 12 bases sitting between them. The chain's CDR3 is CASSLGGTPHNEQFF. The CDR3 DNA is TGCGCCAGCAGCTTGGGTGGGACACCGCACAATGAGCAGTTCTTC.

The CDR3 DNA reads as TGTGCCAGCAGCTTGGCTCACATTCAGTACTTC. Translation gives CASSLAHIQYF. The chain recombines TRBV5-6 with TRBJ2-4; D is unresolved. The length of the CDR3 is 11 residues. V dropped 0 bases and J dropped 8 bases, with 3 bases sitting between them. Germline CDR1 SGHDT, CDR2 YYEEEE.

The V gene is TRBV5-6, the J gene TRBJ2-5; possible D gene TRBD1, 6 bases. The CDR3 totals 15 residues. CDR1 and CDR2 from the germline V gene are SGHDT and YYEEEE. Trimming removed 2 bases at V and 1 base at J, with 12 bases between. CDR3 region: CASSFTTGSQETQYF. The CDR3 DNA sequence: TGTGCCAGCAGCTTTACGACAGGCAGCCAAGAGACCCAGTACTTC.

The chain employs TRBV24-1 and TRBJ1-2; no clear D. Trimming shortened V by 0 bases and J by 8 bases, and 9 bases separated the two germline ends. The CDR3 loop spans 13 amino acids. Germline CDR1 and CDR2: KGHDR and SFDVKD. CDR3 amino acids: CATSDLQSLGYTF. The CDR3 nucleotides are TGTGCCACCAGTGATTTGCAATCTCTCGGCTACACCTTC.

As regards this clonotype: A single base separates this from a much larger clone, so it may be a read error. The chain recombines TRBV12-3 or TRBV12-4 with TRBJ2-2; TRBD2 might be the D (5 bases). The CDR3 covers 16 residues. CDR3 region: CASSFNRDPNTGERFF. The CDR3 bases are TGTGCCAGCAGTTTTAACCGGGATCCTAACACCGGGGAGCGGTTTTTT.

In its sample, this clonotype was seen a few times. The chain carries TRBV11-2 and TRBJ2-3; D unresolved. The germline gives CDR1 SGHAT, CDR2 FQNNGV. The CDR3 consists of 15 residues. Trimming took 4 bases from V and 4 from J, leaving 15 bases between them. This CDR3 reads CASSYQSNLPDTQYF. CDR3 sequence (DNA): TGTGCCAGCAGCTACCAGTCTAACCTCCCAGATACGCAGTATTTT.

This clonotype was found a few times. V and J are TRBV25-1 and TRBJ1-2; 10 positions agree with TRBD1. After removal of 8 bases from V and 8 bases from J, the junction contained 8 bases not matched to a gene. The CDR3 has 13 amino acids. CDR1 is MGHDK and CDR2 is SYGVNS in the germline V gene. CDR3 DNA: TGTGCCAGCGAGGGACAGGGGTTTCGGGGCTACACCTTC. Its protein product is CASEGQGFRGYTF.

The chain uses TRBV6-1 and TRBJ2-2; 7 nucleotides line up with TRBD1. CDR3 size: 13 residues. The V gene end was trimmed by 7 bases and the J gene end by 6 bases; junction bases not matched to a gene: 5. CDR1 MNHNS and CDR2 SASEGT come from the germline V gene. The chain's CDR3 is CASTSTGSGELFF. The CDR3 DNA reads as TGTGCCAGCACCTCGACAGGGTCCGGGGAGCTGTTTTTT.

This clonotype turned up a few times. The chain is built from TRBV19 and TRBJ1-1, with 7 positions matching TRBD1. Germline assignment: CDR1 LNHDA and CDR2 SQIVND (reference sequence). This CDR3 region has 18 residues. V gave up 0 bases and J gave up 3 bases; unmatched junction bases: 13. The CDR3 loop reads CASSIDHDLGQGDTEAFF. For the CDR3, the DNA is TGTGCCAGTAGTATAGATCACGATCTTGGTCAGGGGGACACTGAAGCTTTCTTT.

This clonotype was counted only a few times. This rearrangement joins TRBV3-1 to TRBJ1-5; the D gene is possibly TRBD1 (5 bases). Looked up from germline, CDR1 is LGHDT and CDR2 is YNNKEL (reference sequence). CDR3 length: 17 amino acids. The V end lost 1 base, the J end lost 3 bases, and 16 bases lay between the germline ends. This CDR3 reads CASSQVLGTWANQPQHF. DNA for the CDR3: TGTGCCAGCAGCCAAGTCCTCGGGACGTGGGCCAATCAGCCCCAGCATTTT.

Ten or more counts support this clonotype. The chain has TRBV7-8 and TRBJ1-5; 7 nucleotides align to TRBD1. This CDR3 is 15 amino acids long. Trimming cost V 5 bases and J 5 bases; bases outside gene matches: 9. Germline CDR1 is SGHVS and CDR2 is FQNEAQ. CDR3 sequence (DNA): TGTGCCAGCAGCCCGGGGACAGTTCAGTATCAGCCCCAGCATTTT. Translated: CASSPGTVQYQPQHF.

This clonotype has ten or more counts. The CDR3: CASSSRGWATDTQYF. CDR3 bases: TGCGCCAGCAGCTCCAGGGGGTGGGCCACAGATACGCAGTATTTT. The chain recombines TRBV5-1 with TRBJ2-3, with TRBD1 identical over 7 bases. J gave up 2 bases and V 3 bases, and 6 bases lay outside the gene matches. The CDR3 is 15 amino acids. CDR1 SGHRS and CDR2 YFSETQ come from the germline V gene.

In DNA form, the CDR3 reads TGTGCCAGCAGCTTAGGGGGGGTTATCTATGGCTACACCTTC. This gives the protein CASSLGGVIYGYTF. The chain employs TRBV7-9 and TRBJ1-2; tentatively, D is TRBD1 (5 bases). Trimming took 1 base from V and 4 from J, leaving 10 bases between them. Germline-derived CDR1 and CDR2 are SEHNR and FQNEAQ (reference sequence). The CDR3 is 14 amino acids.

There are a few counts of this clonotype. This chain joins TRBV21-1 and TRBJ2-1; the D segment call TRBD2 is taken from the table without a DNA check. TRBV21-1 is an annotated pseudogene. The CDR3 is made up of 17 amino acids. CDR3 coding DNA: TGTGCCAGCAGCGAGGGACTAGACATTAGCTCCTACAATGAGCAGTTCTTC. Protein: CASSEGLDISSYNEQFF.

The chain employs TRBV4-2 and TRBJ2-5; the match to TRBD2 covers 9 bases. The CDR3 length is 14 residues. V was pared by 4 bases and J by 7 bases, with 7 bases of the junction left unmatched. Germline V gene lookup returns CDR1 LGHNA and CDR2 YNFKEQ. CDR3 sequence reads: CASSRSGGEGTQYF. CDR3 coding DNA: TGTGCCAGCAGCCGTAGCGGGGGAGAGGGGACCCAGTACTTC.

This rearrangement joins TRBV15 to TRBJ2-3, with D possibly called TRBD1 or TRBD2 (5 bases each). Looked up from germline, CDR1 is LNHNV and CDR2 is YYDKDF (reference sequence). With 1 base removed from V and 1 base from J, the gap between germline ends came to 12 bases. CDR3 length: 16 residues. CDR3: CATSRGRGSGTDTQYF. CDR3 in DNA: TGTGCCACCAGCAGAGGTCGGGGCTCCGGCACAGATACGCAGTATTTT.

This clonotype was recorded a few times. V gene TRBV18 combines with J gene TRBJ2-7; the D is unclear. CDR3 length: 13 amino acids. Trimming cost V 6 bases and J 4 bases, with 13 bases left between them. CDR1 is KGHSH, CDR2 LQKENI, per germline. Here the CDR3 reads CASSEQRQYEQYF. CDR3 DNA: TGTGCCAGCTCCGAACAGAGACAATACGAGCAGTACTTC. The complete variable domain, with remaining parts taken from reference TRBV18 and TRBJ2-7, reads NAGVMQNPRHLVRRRGQEARLRCSPMKGHSHVYWYRQLPEEGLKFMVYLQKENIIDESGMPKERFSAEFPKEGPSILRIQQVVRGDSAAYFCASSEQRQYEQYFGPGTRLTVT.

The chain employs TRBV20-1 and TRBJ1-5; unclear D gene. This CDR3 contains 17 residues. Germline V CDR1 and CDR2: DFQATT, SNEGSKA (reference sequence). Trimming stripped 4 bases from V and 2 bases from J, with 21 bases between. The CDR3 here is CSAILPRLTIGNQPQHF. The CDR3 DNA reads TGCAGTGCTATATTACCACGCTTAACCATTGGCAATCAGCCCCAGCATTTT.

This clonotype was detected a few times. The chain joins TRBV18 to TRBJ2-5; D is unresolved. This CDR3 comprises 16 residues. V shed 3 bases and J shed 0 bases, with 14 bases lying between them. CDR1 and CDR2 from the germline V gene are KGHSH and LQKENI. The CDR3 nucleotides read TGTGCCAGCTCACCTGTTTCGACATCCTACCAAGAGACCCAGTACTTC. It codes for CASSPVSTSYQETQYF.

This clonotype has a count of ten or more. The chain recombines TRBV7-8 with TRBJ2-5; 11 bases map to TRBD2. The CDR3 totals 15 residues. V was clipped by 5 bases and J by 5 bases; unmatched bases: 7. Per germline, CDR1 SGHVS and CDR2 FQNEAQ. CDR3 sequence reads: CASSRPTSGVETQYF. DNA of the CDR3: TGTGCCAGCAGCCGCCCGACTAGCGGGGTGGAGACCCAGTACTTC.